The present T cell receptor beta chain was sequenced within a study of blood T cell repertoires in COVID-19 (dated by TCRdb to 2018 to 2021). Some background on the complete study: The collaborator samples originated in the United States, Italy and Spain and spanned the acute and convalescent phases of COVID-19. The material from the prospective study consisted of cDNA or gDNA derived from T cells, B-cell-depleted T cells, or PBMCs. A freely available public database, intended as a resource for researchers studying the immune response to SARS-CoV-2, is where the repertoires were released. The sample metadata nearly always contained a de-identified subject ID, COVID-19 status, age in years and sex. Deeply sampled blood TCRbeta repertoires from subjects exposed to, actively infected with, or recovered from COVID-19 were included in the dataset. Samples came from the ongoing ImmuneRACE study (first 160 participants) plus 1,254 subjects from 6 global collaborators. HLA class I and class II types, where available, came from metadata supplied by the sample provider rather than from assay-based typing.

CDR3 length: 13 amino acids, cysteine to phenylalanine. Only the CDR3 part of the read is kept: 39 bases, read in frame from the first base. CDR1 MDHEN and CDR2 SYDVKM were looked up in the germline V gene. V drops 10 bases and J drops 2 bases, leaving 13 bases in between. Here is what the overall study found, with its caveats: Clinical and demographic metadata were provided uncurated, with the amount varying by source and participant.

In Seattle, one collaborating source enrolled patients while the infection was active and tracked those patients longitudinally over the course of disease. The collaborating institutions used their own protocols to collect whole blood in K2EDTA tubes. Collaborator samples were shipped for TCRbeta analysis as frozen whole blood, isolated PBMCs, or DNA extracted from either sample type. A word on this clone: Its recognized antigen is unknown. The input lacks base qualities; no much larger clone sits a single base away.

TCRbeta CDR3 regions were amplified from genomic DNA using the immunoSEQ Assay, a bias-controlled multiplex PCR. Per the source publication's procedure: Within the assay, amplification of reference gene primers was used to estimate how many nucleated cells each sample contained. To quantify the absolute abundance of each unique TCRbeta CDR3 rearrangement, sequence reads were collapsed and filtered. For each sample, productive Simpson clonality was calculated as the square root of Simpson's diversity index across productive rearrangements. The table comes from immuneACCESS by way of TCRdb, which keeps in-frame sequences with V and J called. Part of the clones is missing from these tables; in studies checked, under half for an unresolved V gene and the rest for unknown reasons. That table gives V, J and clone size, and the DNA gave D and trimming. The sample data list 200,000 to 250,000 clones, and 70% to 85% of these were observed just once. Over 6% of the sample goes to the ten largest clones.

Recombination linked TRBV28 to TRBJ2-3; TRBD1 could be the D gene, as 6 bases match. Material for sequencing was peripheral blood. This clonotype was obtained from a woman older than 75 with COVID-19, enrolled during active disease. The CDR3 protein: CATSQGFTDTQYF. The DNA sequence is as follows: TGTGCCACCTCACAGGGATTCACAGATACGCAGTATTTT.